Listed here are 17 T cell receptor beta chains from one sample, sequenced in a study of T cell responses to AZD1222 COVID-19 vaccine. Clones were read by immunoSEQ multiplex PCR, and TCRdb kept only the in-frame ones, dropping some. This repertoire shows around 140,000 clones, around 93% found once; its top ten account for 2.5% to 4%. Source: peripheral blood, taken 28 days after the second AZD1222 dose. These receptors all stem from an adult who received the AZD1222 COVID-19 vaccine.

In the case of this clone: Distinct nucleotide sequences in the sample also encode this CDR3. The chain carries TRBV7-9 and TRBJ2-1, with D hard to call. This CDR3 region has 15 residues. Germline assignment: CDR1 SEHNR and CDR2 FQNEAQ (reference sequence). Trimming took 1 base from V and 0 from J, leaving 7 bases between them. CDR3 sequence reads: CASSLDGSSYNEQFF. CDR3 DNA: TGTGCCAGCAGCTTAGACGGAAGCTCCTACAATGAGCAGTTCTTC.

This chain joins TRBV18 and TRBJ1-1; no clear D. This CDR3 spans 12 amino acids. Germline-derived CDR1 and CDR2 are KGHSH and LQKENI. The V end lost 3 bases, the J end lost 6 bases, and 8 bases lay between the germline ends. CDR3 DNA: TGTGCCAGCTCACCTTCAGGTGCTGAAGCTTTCTTT. It translates to CASSPSGAEAFF.

This chain connects TRBV12-3 or TRBV12-4 to TRBJ2-7; D gene unclear. This CDR3 contains 12 residues. The V and J ends lost 7 bases and 1 base respectively, with 8 bases between them. CDR3 sequence reads: CASKKESYEQYF. For the CDR3, the DNA is TGTGCCAGCAAGAAGGAGTCCTACGAGCAGTACTTC.

The chain couples TRBV12-3 or TRBV12-4 to TRBJ2-7; D call uncertain. V was cut by 2 bases and J by 1 base, with 6 bases left in between. The CDR3 length is 13 residues. CDR3 amino acids: CASSLNLSYEQYF. The CDR3 nucleotides read TGTGCCAGCAGTTTAAACCTATCCTACGAGCAGTACTTC.

The chain carries TRBV12-3 or TRBV12-4 and TRBJ1-2; the D gene is possibly TRBD1 (5 bases). CDR3 length equals 13 residues. Trimming removed 0 bases from V and 6 bases from J, with 8 bases in between. This CDR3 is CASSLAGGNGYTF. The DNA of the CDR3 is TGTGCCAGCAGTTTAGCGGGGGGGAATGGCTACACCTTC.

This chain connects TRBV5-4 to TRBJ2-1; no clear D. The CDR3 contains 17 residues. Germline values: CDR1 SGHNT, CDR2 YYREEE (reference sequence). V was shortened by 4 bases and J by 0 bases, with 17 bases between the two germline ends. CDR3 region: CASSLPDSLVSYNEQFF. The CDR3 DNA sequence: TGTGCCAGCAGCCTCCCTGACTCCCTTGTCTCCTACAATGAGCAGTTCTTC.

The chain has TRBV28 and TRBJ1-2; the match to TRBD1 covers 8 bases. J was trimmed by 1 base and V by 5 bases; bases with no gene match: 0. The CDR3 is 13 amino acids. Per the germline V gene, CDR1 is MDHEN and CDR2 is SYDVKM. The CDR3 reads CASSGQGNYGYTF. Here the CDR3 DNA reads TGTGCCAGCAGTGGACAGGGTAACTATGGCTACACCTTC.

The rearrangement uses TRBV6-5 and TRBJ2-7, with 9 bases aligning to TRBD1. Per the germline V gene, CDR1 is MNHEY and CDR2 is SVGAGI. The trim removed 6 bases at V and 5 bases at J, leaving 8 bases unmatched. There are 14 residues in the CDR3. The CDR3 sequence is CASRPGQGMDEQYF. Written as DNA, the CDR3 is TGTGCCAGCAGACCGGGACAGGGAATGGACGAGCAGTACTTC.

This clone was found once. This sequence joins TRBV5-1 and TRBJ1-2, with 7 bases lining up with TRBD1. The CDR3 loop spans 16 amino acids. From germline, CDR1 is SGHRS and CDR2 YFSETQ. V was pared by 0 bases and J by 1 base, with 6 bases of the junction left unmatched. CDR3 sequence: CASSLEPGQNNYGYTF. As DNA, the CDR3 is TGCGCCAGCAGCTTGGAGCCGGGACAGAATAACTATGGCTACACCTTC.

The chain links TRBV5-6 to TRBJ2-1, with 9 nucleotides matching TRBD2. Germline lookup yields CDR1 SGHDT and CDR2 YYEEEE. V was clipped by 2 bases and J by 6 bases; unmatched bases: 6. CDR3 length: 15 residues. The CDR3 DNA is TGTGCCAGCAGCTTCGGGACTAGCCCACTCAATGAGCAGTTCTTC. This codes for CASSFGTSPLNEQFF.

The chain is built from TRBV30 and TRBJ2-7, with 7 bases fitting TRBD2. In germline, CDR1 is GTSNPN, CDR2 SVGIG (reference sequence). J lost 1 base, V lost 4 bases, and 1 base had no gene match. The length of the CDR3 is 12 residues. CDR3 protein: CAWTSGSYEQYF. CDR3 DNA sequence: TGTGCCTGGACTAGCGGTTCCTACGAGCAGTACTTC.

V gene TRBV15 combines with J gene TRBJ2-7, with a possible D match to TRBD1 (6 bases). The CDR3 has 14 amino acids. V dropped 0 bases and J dropped 2 bases, with 8 bases sitting between them. CDR1 and CDR2 (germline): LNHNV, YYDKDF (reference sequence). The CDR3 sequence: CATSRERTAYEQYF. CDR3 bases: TGTGCCACCAGCAGAGAGAGGACAGCCTACGAGCAGTACTTC.

On this clone itself: This sample includes further DNA sequences coding for the same CDR3. The CDR3 reads CASSGLAGQETQYF. CDR3 coding DNA: TGTGCCAGCAGCGGACTAGCGGGGCAAGAGACCCAGTACTTC. The rearrangement links TRBV7-2 to TRBJ2-5, with 12 bases that match TRBD2. V trimming: 5 bases; J trimming: 2 bases; junction bases outside the gene matches: 0. This CDR3 is 14 amino acids long. The germline V gene has CDR1 SGHTA and CDR2 FQGNSA.

V is TRBV7-3 and J is TRBJ1-2; 8 positions agree with TRBD1. There are 13 residues in the CDR3. The V segment lost 4 bases and the J segment 4 bases; nucleotides outside the gene matches: 2. Germline CDR1 reads SGHTA; CDR2 reads FQGTGA. CDR3 region: CASSSGQGYGYTF. For the CDR3, the DNA is TGTGCCAGCAGCTCTGGACAGGGCTATGGCTACACCTTC.

This clone came up once. The V and J genes are TRBV5-1 and TRBJ2-7; 7 nucleotides align to TRBD1. CDR1 and CDR2 from the germline V gene are SGHRS and YFSETQ. The CDR3 is 13 amino acids. V was pared by 0 bases and J by 13 bases, with 10 bases of the junction left unmatched. The CDR3 here is CASSLDTPGQPYF. The DNA of the CDR3 is TGCGCCAGCAGCTTGGACACCCCGGGACAGCCTTACTTC.

The chain carries TRBV4-1 and TRBJ2-3, with 9 bases that match TRBD2. CDR1 MGHRA and CDR2 YSYEKL come from the germline V gene. The CDR3 extends over 16 amino acids. Trimming took 0 bases from V and 4 from J; bases not matched to a gene: 5. CDR3 in amino acids: CASSQDPSGTPDTQYF. CDR3 DNA: TGCGCCAGCAGCCAAGACCCTAGCGGGACCCCAGATACGCAGTATTTT.

The chain couples TRBV4-1 to TRBJ2-1, with 8 bases fitting TRBD2. CDR3 size: 17 residues. Germline V gene data show CDR1 as MGHRA and CDR2 as YSYEKL. The J segment lost 6 bases and the V segment lost 2 bases, leaving 12 bases of the junction unmatched. The CDR3 region has the DNA TGCGCCAGCAGCCAACCAACGGCGGGAGGAGGGCGCAATGAGCAGTTCTTC. Translation: CASSQPTAGGGRNEQFF.